The clone carrying this T cell receptor beta chain occurred a few times. The data are from a study of blood T cell repertoires in COVID-19. For the study at large: Samples came from the United States, Italy and Spain, spanning acute and convalescent COVID-19.

Original methodology: Reference gene primer amplification in the assay estimated nucleated cell counts. Sequencing was performed with immunoSEQ multiplex PCR; in TCRdb, only in-frame clones are kept and a portion is missing. Clonal size and the V and J genes are those of that table, whereas D and trimming came from the DNA. In the table there are approximately 290,000 clones, approximately 85% of which are singletons. Seattle participants joined during active infection and were tracked over time. The sequencing sample was made of peripheral blood. The source of this sequence is a human donor with COVID-19, enrolled during active disease. The donor label of this sample is uncertain.

The CDR3 reads CASSPDGDSSNQPQHF. The CDR3 DNA reads TGTGCCAGCAGCCCCGACGGGGACAGTAGCAATCAGCCCCAGCATTTT. V gene TRBV7-2 combines with J gene TRBJ1-5; 7 bases are shared with TRBD1. Germline CDR1 reads SGHTA; CDR2 reads FQGNSA. V was pared by 5 bases and J by 0 bases, with 7 bases of the junction left unmatched. The CDR3 totals 16 residues.